Shown below are 5 T cell receptor beta chains from a single sample sequenced in a study of beta chain features in type 1 diabetes. Expressed TCRB transcripts were sequenced because the isolated RNA had all been reverse transcribed beforehand. Assay: immunoSEQ multiplex PCR; the TCRdb copy retains only in-frame clones and omits some. Of around 200,000 clones in the sample, about 13% were seen once. Sequencing was carried out using central memory CD4+ T cells from blood. These receptors all stem from a woman aged 18-30 years in good health.

CDR3 protein: CASSQNRGWYGYTF. The CDR3 bases are TGTGCCAGCAGCCAAAACAGGGGATGGTATGGCTACACCTTC. The chain combines TRBV4-2 with TRBJ1-2; 7 nucleotides agree with TRBD1. The CDR3 contains 14 residues. The V gene end was trimmed by 2 bases and the J gene end by 5 bases; junction bases not matched to a gene: 5. Germline V gene sequence: CDR1 LGHNA, CDR2 YNFKEQ.

Only a few counts were recorded for this clone. CDR3 amino acids: CASRRGAENTIYF. The CDR3 DNA sequence: TGTGCCAGCCGGAGGGGAGCTGAAAACACCATATATTTT. The rearrangement joins TRBV6-5 to TRBJ1-3; possibly TRBD1 for D (5 bases). CDR3 size: 13 residues. V lost 8 bases and J 6 bases, leaving 14 bases between the germline ends. Germline V gene data show CDR1 as MNHEY and CDR2 as SVGAGI.

This clone was picked up many times. The V and J genes are TRBV4-2 and TRBJ2-7; 7 bases map to TRBD2. Germline trimming cut 4 bases from V and 0 bases from J; bases unmatched to any gene: 9. This CDR3 has 16 amino acids. Germline loops: CDR1 LGHNA, CDR2 YNFKEQ. The CDR3 bases are TGTGCCAGCAGCCCCGGACTAGTGCAATCCTCCTACGAGCAGTACTTC. This sequence encodes CASSPGLVQSSYEQYF.

This clone was observed a few times. The chain links TRBV11-2 to TRBJ1-1; no firm D call. V lost 0 bases and J 10 bases, leaving 12 bases between the germline ends. Germline V gene sequence: CDR1 SGHAT, CDR2 FQNNGV. This CDR3 spans 13 amino acids. In DNA form, the CDR3 reads TGTGCCAGCAGCTTAGAAAGGCAGCGGGGAGCTTTCTTT. It is translated as CASSLERQRGAFF.

The chain combines TRBV7-9 with TRBJ2-7; tentatively, D is TRBD2 (5 bases). Trimming took 1 base from V and 4 from J, leaving 11 bases between them. Germline V gene sequence: CDR1 SEHNR, CDR2 FQNEAQ (reference sequence). This CDR3 has 14 residues. The CDR3 here is CASSLVGVQYEQYF. For the CDR3, the DNA is TGTGCCAGCAGCTTAGTCGGGGTCCAGTACGAGCAGTACTTC.